Below are 30 T cell receptor beta chains sequenced from a single sample in a study of T cell responses to AZD1222 COVID-19 vaccine. Clones were sequenced by immunoSEQ multiplex PCR, and TCRdb holds only the in-frame ones, with some missing. The table includes about 85,000 clones, around 85% detected once. The sample in question was peripheral blood, obtained on day 0 of AZD1222 vaccination. These receptors all come from an adult in good health.

The chain combines TRBV7-3 with TRBJ2-5; the D is unclear. Trimming took 0 bases from V and 0 from J, leaving 5 bases between them. Germline loops: CDR1 SGHTA, CDR2 FQGTGA. The CDR3 runs 14 residues. CDR3 bases: TGTGCCAGCAGCTTAACTGCGAACCAAGAGACCCAGTACTTC. It codes for CASSLTANQETQYF.

The V call is TRBV27, the J call TRBJ2-6, with D possibly TRBD1 on 6 matching bases. Deletions cut 7 bases from V and 2 bases from J, with 9 bases between. The CDR3 covers 14 residues. The germline V gene encodes CDR1 MNHEY and CDR2 SMNVEV (reference sequence). CDR3 coding DNA: TGTGCCAGCAAAGAGGGGGCTGGGGCCAACGTCCTGACTTTC. This translates into CASKEGAGANVLTF.

The table lists this clone with a few counts. Other DNA sequences in the same sample also yield this CDR3. The gene calls are TRBV7-9 and TRBJ2-7, with 9 bases matching TRBD2. V trimming: 6 bases; J trimming: 5 bases; junction bases outside the gene matches: 8. Germline V lookup: CDR1 SEHNR, CDR2 FQNEAQ (reference sequence). This CDR3 region has 14 residues. CDR3 bases: TGTGCCAGCAGGGGGGCGGGAGGGCCGAACGAGCAGTACTTC. Amino acid sequence: CASRGAGGPNEQYF.

The chain employs TRBV18 and TRBJ2-7; perhaps D is TRBD1 or TRBD2 (5 bases each). The ends were cut back, 1 base at V and 5 bases at J, with 27 bases in the middle. The CDR3 is 19 residues long. Germline CDR1 KGHSH, CDR2 LQKENI. The CDR3 DNA is TGTGCCAGCTCACCACGGGGATTTATACGGGACCGGATCCTCCACGAGCAGTACTTC. This translates into CASSPRGFIRDRILHEQYF.

The genes are TRBV2 and TRBJ2-7, with 8 nucleotides matching TRBD2. With V trimmed by 9 bases and J by 2 bases, 12 bases remained unmatched. Per the germline V gene, CDR1 is SNHLY and CDR2 is FYNNEI. The CDR3 loop spans 15 amino acids. CDR3 loop: CASAGGASGPYEQYF. Here the CDR3 DNA reads TGTGCCAGTGCCGGGGGGGCTAGCGGACCCTACGAGCAGTACTTC.

The chain combines TRBV29-1 with TRBJ2-1; possible D gene TRBD2, 6 bases. Germline V gives CDR1 SQVTM, CDR2 ANQGSEA. Trimming stripped 3 bases from V and 6 bases from J, with 12 bases between. CDR3 length: 13 residues. The CDR3 here is CSVDVSGGNEQFF. CDR3 DNA: TGCAGCGTTGATGTTTCCGGGGGCAATGAGCAGTTCTTC.

J is TRBJ1-2 and V is TRBV5-8; 7 bases map to TRBD1. With 4 bases clipped from V and 8 bases from J, the junction kept 14 bases outside the gene matches. The CDR3 spans 15 residues. Germline assignment: CDR1 SGHTS and CDR2 YDEGEE. The chain's CDR3 is CASSPGQPLVLGYTF. In DNA form, the CDR3 reads TGTGCCAGCAGCCCGGGACAGCCCCTAGTTTTAGGCTACACCTTC.

The CDR3 DNA follows: TGTGCCAGTAGTATAGATCTTTGGCGGGGGCAGCCCCAGCATTTT. Translation: CASSIDLWRGQPQHF. This rearrangement joins TRBV19 to TRBJ1-5; maybe TRBD1 (5 bases). V lost 0 bases and J lost 7, with 13 bases in between. This CDR3 is 15 amino acids long. Per germline, CDR1 LNHDA and CDR2 SQIVND (reference sequence).

The sample holds one count of this clone. The chain has TRBV19 and TRBJ1-5; a possible D gene is TRBD1 (6 bases). Trimming cost V 5 bases and J 5 bases, with 19 bases left between them. CDR3 length: 16 amino acids. Germline values: CDR1 LNHDA, CDR2 SQIVND (reference sequence). CDR3 amino acids: CASSSSTGRGYQPQHF. Written as DNA, the CDR3 is TGTGCCAGTAGTTCCTCGACAGGCCGAGGCTATCAGCCCCAGCATTTT.

The chain couples TRBV6-5 to TRBJ1-3; 8 positions match TRBD1. The germline gives CDR1 MNHEY, CDR2 SVGAGI. V gave up 2 bases and J gave up 3 bases; unmatched junction bases: 6. The CDR3 is 16 residues long. CDR3 in DNA: TGTGCCAGCAGTTACCCGACAGGGGATGGTGGAAACACCATATATTTT. Protein sequence: CASSYPTGDGGNTIYF.

This clone was seen only a few times. V usage is TRBV4-1 and J usage is TRBJ2-2; TRBD2 might be the D (7 bases). The CDR3 totals 14 residues. Trimming shortened V by 3 bases and J by 6 bases, and 11 bases separated the two germline ends. CDR1 and CDR2 (germline): MGHRA, YSYEKL. CDR3 loop: CASSHQGGAGELFF. DNA of the CDR3: TGCGCCAGCAGCCACCAAGGGGGGGCCGGGGAGCTGTTTTTT.

This clone was seen a few times. The chain combines TRBV18 with TRBJ2-5, with TRBD2 identical over 7 bases. The V gene end was trimmed by 6 bases and the J gene end by 4 bases; junction bases not matched to a gene: 11. CDR3 length: 15 residues. CDR1 KGHSH and CDR2 LQKENI come from the germline V gene. In DNA form, the CDR3 reads TGTGCCAGCTCTAGAGGGGCGGGAGAGGCAGAGACCCAGTACTTC. It encodes CASSRGAGEAETQYF.

V is TRBV5-1 and J is TRBJ1-1; TRBD1 aligns across 8 bases. V lost 3 bases to trimming and J lost 5 bases; unmatched junction nucleotides: 9. The V gene's germline CDR1 is SGHRS and CDR2 YFSETQ. The CDR3 is 15 residues long. CDR3 residues: CASSSQGALGTEAFF. The DNA of the CDR3 is TGCGCCAGCAGCTCGCAGGGGGCACTAGGGACTGAAGCTTTCTTT.

The chain recombines TRBV5-8 with TRBJ2-7; either TRBD1 or TRBD2 may fit D (6 bases each). Germline assignment: CDR1 SGHTS and CDR2 YDEGEE. The V end was cut by 0 bases, the J end by 9 bases, with 13 bases between. The CDR3 contains 13 residues. CDR3 nucleotides: TGTGCCAGCAGCTTGGATGGGGGGCGCACGCAGTACTTC. It yields the protein CASSLDGGRTQYF.

V usage is TRBV19 and J usage is TRBJ2-5; D may be TRBD1 (5 bases). V was pared by 4 bases and J by 5 bases, with 8 bases between. Germline loops: CDR1 LNHDA, CDR2 SQIVND (reference sequence). The CDR3 spans 12 residues. The CDR3 DNA reads as TGTGCCAGTAGTACCCCAGGGGAGACCCAGTACTTC. Amino acids: CASSTPGETQYF.

This rearrangement joins TRBV9 to TRBJ1-5; 8 bases match TRBD1. The germline gives CDR1 SGDLS, CDR2 YYNGEE. This CDR3 spans 15 amino acids. V shed 0 bases and J 3 bases; nucleotides not matched to a gene: 2. CDR3 nucleotides: TGTGCCAGCAGCGTAGGGGGACAGGTCAATCAGCCCCAGCATTTT. Translating gives CASSVGGQVNQPQHF.

The chain has TRBV30 and TRBJ1-4, with TRBD1 as a possible D gene (5 bases). CDR3 length: 14 residues. Germline loops: CDR1 GTSNPN, CDR2 SVGIG (reference sequence). V dropped 3 bases and J dropped 5 bases, with 13 bases sitting between them. CDR3 residues: CAWSRGRSNEKLFF. CDR3 nucleotides: TGTGCCTGGAGCCGGGGCCGCTCGAATGAAAAACTGTTTTTT.

This clone has a handful of counts. The chain couples TRBV7-9 to TRBJ1-4; D is uncertain. From germline, CDR1 is SEHNR and CDR2 FQNEAQ (reference sequence). This CDR3 has 13 amino acids. Deletions cut 5 bases from V and 4 bases from J, with 8 bases between. CDR3 sequence reads: CASSARINEKLFF. The DNA for the CDR3 is TGTGCCAGCAGCGCGAGGATTAATGAAAAACTGTTTTTT.

This rearrangement joins TRBV3-1 (or the pseudogene TRBV3-2) to TRBJ2-5, with D hard to call. V dropped 1 base and J dropped 7 bases, with 7 bases sitting between them. Germline CDR1 is LGHDT and CDR2 is YNNKEL (reference sequence). This CDR3 has 12 amino acids. The CDR3 spells CASSQGYVTQYF. CDR3 coding DNA: TGTGCCAGCAGCCAAGGGTATGTGACCCAGTACTTC.

In its sample, this clone was seen a few times. The rearrangement joins TRBV27 to TRBJ2-3; 10 bases match TRBD2. Per germline, CDR1 MNHEY and CDR2 SMNVEV (reference sequence). The CDR3 loop spans 14 amino acids. Trimming at V came to 10 bases and at J to 4 bases, leaving 8 bases not matched to a gene. As DNA, the CDR3 is TGTGCCACCGCAGGCGGACTAGCGGCAGATACGCAGTATTTT. This sequence encodes CATAGGLAADTQYF.

The V call is TRBV28, the J call TRBJ2-1, with TRBD2 matching 9 bases. Germline V gene data show CDR1 as MDHEN and CDR2 as SYDVKM. The CDR3 totals 13 residues. V was clipped by 6 bases and J by 9 bases; unmatched bases: 6. This chain's CDR3 is CASRQREVGEQFF. CDR3 nucleotides: TGTGCCAGCAGGCAGCGGGAGGTGGGTGAGCAGTTCTTC. The variable domain in full, with the rest retrieved from reference TRBV28 and TRBJ2-1, is DVKVTQSSRYLVKRTGEKVFLECVQDMDHENMFWYRQDPGLGLRLIYFSYDVKMKEKGDIPEGYSVSREKKERFSLILESASTNQTSMYLCASRQREVGEQFFGPGTRLTVL.

The chain carries TRBV18 and TRBJ2-2, with TRBD1 identical over 7 bases. The CDR3 length is 18 residues. Germline-derived CDR1 and CDR2 are KGHSH and LQKENI. J gave up 2 bases and V 5 bases, and 14 bases lay outside the gene matches. CDR3 sequence (DNA): TGTGCCAGCTCATTAACCAGCACGGACAGGATAAACACCGGGGAGCTGTTTTTT. Protein: CASSLTSTDRINTGELFF.

This clone was seen only a few times. The chain has TRBV6-2 or TRBV6-3 and TRBJ1-1; 7 nucleotides align to TRBD1. The CDR3 consists of 15 residues. J was trimmed by 4 bases and V by 6 bases; bases with no gene match: 11. Germline V gene lookup returns CDR1 MNHEY and CDR2 SVGEGT. In DNA form, the CDR3 reads TGTGCCAGCAGCCCCACGGGACAGAGGGCCACTGAAGCTTTCTTT. Translation: CASSPTGQRATEAFF.

The chain employs TRBV27 and TRBJ1-2; D unclear. The ends were cut back, 2 bases at V and 2 bases at J, with 21 bases in the middle. The germline CDR1 and CDR2 sequences are MNHEY and SMNVEV (reference sequence). The CDR3 is 18 residues long. The CDR3 is CASSLAFGVGIRNYGYTF. CDR3 nucleotide sequence: TGTGCCAGCAGTTTAGCGTTCGGGGTGGGTATAAGGAACTATGGCTACACCTTC.

The genes are TRBV28 and TRBJ1-5, with D perhaps matching TRBD1 (6 bases). This CDR3 is 11 amino acids long. Trimming took 10 bases from V and 7 from J, leaving 11 bases between them. The germline CDR1 and CDR2 sequences are MDHEN and SYDVKM. The CDR3 loop is CATQGGQPQHF. In DNA, the CDR3 is TGTGCCACACAGGGTGGGCAGCCCCAGCATTTT.

The J gene is TRBJ1-4, the V gene TRBV29-1, with unresolved D. The CDR3 extends over 14 amino acids. Looked up from germline, CDR1 is SQVTM and CDR2 is ANQGSEA. V was clipped by 6 bases and J by 8 bases, with 19 bases between them. The CDR3 sequence: CSVNREGAGEKLFF. The CDR3 DNA reads TGCAGCGTCAATCGTGAGGGCGCGGGAGAAAAACTGTTTTTT.

The chain couples TRBV21-1 to TRBJ2-7. TRBV21-1 counts as a pseudogene. This CDR3 has 13 amino acids. The CDR3 loop is CASPGTPPYEQYF. The CDR3 DNA follows: TGTGCCAGTCCGGGGACGCCTCCCTACGAGCAGTACTTC.

The V gene is TRBV7-2, the J gene TRBJ1-5, with a weak D call TRBD1 (6 bases). Germline CDR1 is SGHTA and CDR2 is FQGNSA. The CDR3 is 18 residues long. Trimming took 0 bases from V and 1 from J, leaving 16 bases between them. The CDR3 reads CASSLAPGGTGSNQPQHF. The CDR3 region has the DNA TGTGCCAGCAGCTTAGCTCCGGGCGGAACAGGGAGCAATCAGCCCCAGCATTTT.

This chain links TRBV5-1 with TRBJ2-7, with TRBD1 identical over 8 bases. In germline, CDR1 is SGHRS, CDR2 YFSETQ. V gave up 4 bases and J gave up 3 bases; unmatched junction bases: 3. The CDR3 length is 13 residues. In DNA, the CDR3 is TGCGCCAGCAGCATACAGGGGGGCTACGAGCAGTACTTC. Protein product: CASSIQGGYEQYF.

The chain recombines TRBV2 with TRBJ2-2; TRBD2 matches at 8 bases. The germline CDR1 and CDR2 sequences are SNHLY and FYNNEI. With 7 bases clipped from V and 6 bases from J, the junction kept 4 bases outside the gene matches. The CDR3 sequence is 13 residues long. In DNA form, the CDR3 reads TGTGCCAGCAAGCTCGGGGGGGCCGGGGAGCTGTTTTTT. Translation: CASKLGGAGELFF.